This TCR beta chain emerged from a study of prognosis after radiotherapy for stage I lung cancer. CT and PET/CT found no node involvement in any patient, and none had received chemotherapy or radiotherapy before or had other malignancies. Sample collection consisted of approximately 5.7 milliliters of peripheral blood drawn at each of two time points. The junction had 9 bases not matched to a gene; V was cut back by 1 base and J by 6 bases. CDR3 size: 14 residues. Germline V gives CDR1 DFQATT, CDR2 SNEGSKA (reference sequence). From genomic DNA, two-round multiplex PCR was used to amplify TCR beta CDR3. Gene-specific TRBV and TRBJ primers were used in PCR round one. A second round of PCR was carried out using universal primers. TCRdb independently ran MiXCR on the multiplex PCR reads; one entry per CDR3 protein. The sample records some 14,000 distinct CDR3 sequences, less than 50% being singletons.

This sample comprised PBMCs, obtained before or after stereotactic body radiation therapy (not recorded which). The chain employs TRBV20-1 and TRBJ2-7, with 7 bases fitting TRBD2. This clonotype was sampled from a donor at least 50 years old with non-small cell lung cancer. This CDR3 is CSARGERESPEQYF. The CDR3 DNA reads TGCAGTGCTAGAGGGGAGCGGGAATCCCCCGAGCAGTACTTC.